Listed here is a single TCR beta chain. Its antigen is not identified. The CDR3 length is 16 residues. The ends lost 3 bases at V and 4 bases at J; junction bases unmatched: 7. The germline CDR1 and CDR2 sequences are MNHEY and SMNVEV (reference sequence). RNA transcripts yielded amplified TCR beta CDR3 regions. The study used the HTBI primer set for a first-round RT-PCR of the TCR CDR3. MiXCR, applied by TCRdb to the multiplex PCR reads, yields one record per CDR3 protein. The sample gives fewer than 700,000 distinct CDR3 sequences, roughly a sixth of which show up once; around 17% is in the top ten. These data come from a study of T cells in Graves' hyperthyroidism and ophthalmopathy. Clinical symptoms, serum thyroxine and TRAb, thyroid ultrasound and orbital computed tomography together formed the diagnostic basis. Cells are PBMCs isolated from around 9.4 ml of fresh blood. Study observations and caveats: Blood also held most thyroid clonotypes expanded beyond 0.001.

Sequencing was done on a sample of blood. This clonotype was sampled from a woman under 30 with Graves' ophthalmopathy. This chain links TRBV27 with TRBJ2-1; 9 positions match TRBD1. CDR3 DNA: TGTGCCAGCAGTTTGTCGGGACAGGGAAGATACAATGAGCAGTTCTTC. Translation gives CASSLSGQGRYNEQFF.